This is a list of T cell receptor beta chains from one sample in a study of cytomegalovirus exposure and HLA in healthy donors. Sequencing used immunoSEQ multiplex PCR; TCRdb keeps in-frame clones, though not all of them. The data hold around 120,000 clones, with 83% observed a single time. Sequencing input: PBMCs. These receptors came from a girl aged 2-10 years in good health and CMV-seronegative. CDR3s include the opening cysteine and the closing phenylalanine or tryptophan. The D gene is left open where the match is weak. Only part of the rows carry a size: once, few, many, or a class if the clone is expanded.

v_call	cdr3_length	d_call	clone_size	j_call	cdr3_aa	cdr3_nt
TRBV19	13	.	.	TRBJ2-3	CASSTQGTDTQYF	TGTGCCAGTAGTACCCAGGGGACAGATACGCAGTATTTT
TRBV6-6	15	.	.	TRBJ1-3	CASSPKVNSGNTIYF	TGTGCCAGCAGTCCTAAAGTGAACTCTGGAAACACCATATATTTT
TRBV7-7	18	TRBD2	.	TRBJ2-2	CASSPRLASSSNTGELFF	TGTGCCAGCAGCCCCCGACTAGCGAGCTCTTCGAACACCGGGGAGCTGTTTTTT
TRBV4-1	15	TRBD2	.	TRBJ2-7	CASSQYSGSSYEQYF	TGCGCCAGCAGCCAATATAGCGGGAGCTCCTACGAGCAGTACTTC
TRBV29-1	14	TRBD2	.	TRBJ2-1	CSVRGLAGGFEQFF	TGCAGCGTCCGGGGACTAGCGGGAGGCTTTGAGCAGTTCTTC
TRBV13	14	.	.	TRBJ1-1	CASRENRRNTEAFF	TGTGCCAGCAGGGAAAACAGGAGGAACACTGAAGCTTTCTTT
TRBV7-2	18	TRBD2	.	TRBJ2-5	CASSKGIAGGPERETQYF	TGTGCCAGCAGCAAGGGGATAGCGGGGGGGCCTGAGCGGGAGACCCAGTACTTC
TRBV30	14	TRBD1	once	TRBJ1-1	CAWASGTGLTEAFF	TGTGCCTGGGCTTCCGGGACAGGGTTGACTGAAGCTTTCTTT
TRBV2	15	TRBD2	once	TRBJ2-2	CASSEGLAETGELFF	TGTGCCAGCAGTGAGGGACTAGCGGAGACCGGGGAGCTGTTTTTT
TRBV19	13	TRBD1	.	TRBJ2-5	CASSPDREETQYF	TGTGCCAGTAGCCCCGACAGGGAAGAGACCCAGTACTTC
TRBV7-2	15	.	few	TRBJ1-3	CASSFQGNSGNTIYF	TGTGCCAGCAGCTTCCAGGGTAATTCTGGAAACACCATATATTTT
TRBV6-5	14	TRBD1	.	TRBJ2-1	CASRTGTGYNEQFF	TGTGCCAGCAGGACCGGGACAGGTTACAATGAGCAGTTCTTC
TRBV9	16	.	.	TRBJ2-7	CASSVGTGSLTYEQYF	TGTGCCAGCAGCGTAGGAACAGGGTCCCTAACCTACGAGCAGTACTTC
TRBV29-1	13	.	.	TRBJ1-1	CSVEATLGTEAFF	TGCAGCGTGGAGGCGACACTCGGCACTGAAGCTTTCTTT
TRBV30	13	TRBD1	.	TRBJ1-4	CACKGQGVEKLFF	TGTGCCTGCAAGGGACAGGGGGTTGAAAAACTGTTTTTT
TRBV6-5	14	.	.	TRBJ2-3	CASSYGGGTDTQYF	TGTGCCAGCAGTTACGGAGGGGGCACAGATACGCAGTATTTT
TRBV25-1	13	TRBD1	.	TRBJ1-6	CASRDRVPSPLHF	TGTGCCAGCAGAGACAGGGTCCCCTCACCCCTCCACTTT
TRBV28	15	.	once	TRBJ2-5	CASSFWYTDQETQYF	TGTGCCAGCAGTTTCTGGTACACCGATCAAGAGACCCAGTACTTC
TRBV5-1	19	TRBD1	.	TRBJ2-1	CASSLSGGPPAFSYNEQFF	TGCGCCAGCAGCTTGTCAGGGGGCCCCCCCGCCTTCTCCTACAATGAGCAGTTCTTC
TRBV11-2	13	.	once	TRBJ2-3	CASSLDWGRDIDF	TGTGCCAGCAGCTTAGATTGGGGCCGGGACATCGATTTT
TRBV10-2	15	.	many	TRBJ1-3	CASSESTGFGNTIYF	TGCGCCAGCAGTGAGAGCACAGGGTTCGGAAACACCATATATTTT
TRBV30	15	.	.	TRBJ2-7	CAWSKKTGPSYEQYF	TGTGCCTGGAGCAAAAAAACAGGGCCCTCCTACGAGCAGTACTTC
TRBV27	16	TRBD2	.	TRBJ2-3	CASSLRRGGLADTQYF	TGTGCCAGCAGTTTAAGACGGGGGGGCCTCGCAGATACGCAGTATTTT
TRBV6-5	14	.	.	TRBJ1-5	CASSSGGYNQPQHF	TGTGCCAGCAGTTCGGGAGGTTACAATCAGCCCCAGCATTTT
TRBV28	16	TRBD2	.	TRBJ2-1	CASSLSIAGGSDEQFF	TGTGCCAGCAGTCTCTCCATAGCGGGAGGGTCGGATGAGCAGTTCTTC
TRBV15	16	TRBD2	.	TRBJ2-2	CATRVTSGSFAGELFF	TGTGCCACCAGGGTAACTAGCGGTTCATTCGCCGGGGAGCTGTTTTTT
TRBV30	12	TRBD1	.	TRBJ1-2	CAWSDRGGGYTF	TGTGCCTGGAGTGACAGGGGAGGAGGCTACACCTTC
TRBV29-1	14	.	.	TRBJ2-1	CSVDARVYYNEQFF	TGCAGCGTTGATGCACGGGTTTACTACAATGAGCAGTTCTTC
TRBV19	15	.	.	TRBJ1-5	CASSRKGDSNQPQHF	TGTGCCAGTAGTAGGAAAGGGGATAGCAATCAGCCCCAGCATTTT
TRBV9	14	.	.	TRBJ1-1	CASSPEMRNTEAFF	TGTGCCAGCAGTCCTGAGATGAGGAACACTGAAGCTTTCTTT
TRBV27	15	.	.	TRBJ1-5	CASSSNGQPNQPQHF	TGTGCCAGCAGCTCCAATGGGCAGCCTAATCAGCCCCAGCATTTT
TRBV7-2	15	.	.	TRBJ2-7	CASSLERGVLGEQYF	TGTGCCAGCAGCTTAGAACGCGGCGTCCTTGGGGAGCAGTACTTC
TRBV12-5	17	TRBD2	.	TRBJ2-1	CASGLTTSGRLLGEQFF	TGTGCTAGTGGTTTGACGACTAGCGGGAGGCTATTGGGTGAGCAGTTCTTC
TRBV6-6	13	.	.	TRBJ1-5	CASSYDFTGPGHF	TGTGCCAGCAGTTACGATTTCACAGGGCCTGGGCATTTT
TRBV5-1	15	.	.	TRBJ1-2	CASSSQRPGEYGYTF	TGCGCCAGCAGCTCCCAAAGACCGGGAGAATATGGCTACACCTTC
TRBV7-8	19	TRBD1	.	TRBJ1-4	CASSLPTQVRDRSNEKLFF	TGTGCCAGCAGCTTACCCACACAGGTCCGGGACAGGAGTAATGAAAAACTGTTTTTT
TRBV6-4	17	TRBD1	.	TRBJ1-5	CASSRDRGRPCNQPQHF	TGTGCCAGCAGCCGGGACAGGGGGCGACCCTGCAATCAGCCCCAGCATTTT
TRBV10-3	13	TRBD2	once	TRBJ2-1	CAISTGLEDEQFF	TGTGCCATCAGTACCGGACTAGAAGATGAGCAGTTCTTC
TRBV11-2	14	.	once	TRBJ2-7	CASSFRELSYEQYF	TGTGCCAGCAGCTTCCGGGAGCTCTCTTACGAGCAGTACTTC
TRBV6-5	14	.	.	TRBJ1-6	CASSYQGNNSPLHF	TGTGCCAGCAGTTACCAGGGTAACAATTCACCCCTCCACTTT
TRBV14	14	.	.	TRBJ2-3	CASSQHGGLDTQYF	TGTGCCAGCAGCCAGCACGGGGGGCTAGATACGCAGTATTTT
TRBV5-4	14	TRBD1	.	TRBJ2-1	CASRGTGVYNEQFF	TGTGCCAGCAGGGGGACAGGGGTGTACAATGAGCAGTTCTTC
TRBV19	15	.	.	TRBJ1-6	CASSRVVDLNSPLHF	TGTGCCAGTAGCCGGGTTGTAGACCTCAATTCACCCCTCCACTTT
TRBV7-9	17	.	.	TRBJ2-3	CASSFGTSVALTDTQYF	TGTGCCAGCAGCTTTGGGACTTCCGTCGCCCTCACAGATACGCAGTATTTT
TRBV7-2	19	TRBD2	.	TRBJ2-1	CASSLVTSGGVSSYNEQFF	TGTGCCAGCAGCTTAGTCACTAGCGGGGGGGTGAGCTCCTACAATGAGCAGTTCTTC
TRBV7-2	19	TRBD1	.	TRBJ1-2	CASSLEALGQGEGFYGYTF	TGTGCCAGCAGCTTAGAGGCATTGGGACAGGGGGAAGGGTTCTATGGCTACACCTTC
TRBV15	13	TRBD2	.	TRBJ2-1	CAVWDYSENEQFF	TGTGCCGTATGGGACTACTCGGAGAATGAGCAGTTCTTC
TRBV4-1	19	.	.	TRBJ1-6	CASSRSLFRGEGVNSPLHF	TGCGCCAGCAGCCGATCCCTCTTCAGGGGAGAGGGTGTAAATTCACCCCTCCACTTT
TRBV19	19	TRBD2	.	TRBJ2-1	CASSIVRGLLAGGHNEQFF	TGTGCCAGTAGTATAGTACGGGGGCTACTAGCGGGAGGCCACAATGAGCAGTTCTTC
TRBV5-4	17	TRBD1	once	TRBJ1-1	CASSLVRSGTAYAEAFF	TGTGCCAGCAGCTTGGTCCGTTCCGGGACAGCCTACGCTGAAGCTTTCTTT
TRBV6-5	13	TRBD1	.	TRBJ1-2	CASQRQGANGYTF	TGTGCCAGTCAACGACAGGGGGCCAATGGCTACACCTTC
TRBV21-1	15	.	.	TRBJ1-2	CASSKEDRGGRGYTF	TGTGCCAGCAGCAAAGAGGACAGGGGTGGACGGGGCTACACCTTC